This T cell receptor (beta chain) was captured in a study of T-cell memory formation after mild COVID-19. MiXCR, applied by TCRdb to the 5' RACE reads, yields one record per CDR3 protein. The sample lists about 130,000 distinct CDR3 sequences, roughly 6% occurring once. This clonotype was observed many times. V lost 2 bases to trimming and J lost 7 bases; unmatched junction nucleotides: 6. Germline V gene data show CDR1 as SGHRS and CDR2 as YFSETQ. CDR3 length equals 15 residues. Sequences were obtained from PBMCs or a T cell subset sorted from them (not recorded which). V usage is TRBV5-1 and J usage is TRBJ2-4; 10 bases are a match to TRBD1. The source of this sequence is an adult woman who had mild COVID-19 (a few samples of this study predate the infection). Cell type and time point are not known. CDR3 sequence: CASSFDRGLRNIQYF. The CDR3 DNA sequence: TGCGCCAGCAGCTTTGACAGGGGGCTCAGGAACATTCAGTACTTC.